The 7 T cell receptor beta chains given below trace back to one sample, sequenced in a study of blood T cell repertoires in COVID-19. Sequenced by immunoSEQ multiplex PCR; TCRdb stores in-frame clones only, minus some. The sample has around 55,000 clones, about nine tenths seen once. Sequenced material: peripheral blood. These receptor sequences come from a man in his 60s with active COVID-19.

This clone was observed a handful of times. V gene TRBV4-2 combines with J gene TRBJ2-3; 7 bases agree with TRBD1. Germline CDR1 and CDR2: LGHNA and YNFKEQ. This CDR3 region has 15 residues. Losses at the gene ends were 3 bases for V and 4 bases for J; bases not matched to a gene: 7. The CDR3 DNA reads as TGTGCCAGCAGCCAGGAGACAGGGTTGCCAGATACGCAGTATTTT. Translating it yields CASSQETGLPDTQYF.

CDR3 sequence (DNA): TGTGCCAGCTCACCACGGGACAGGGTGCAGACCCAGTACTTC. This translates into CASSPRDRVQTQYF. This chain joins TRBV18 and TRBJ2-5, with 9 positions matching TRBD1. In germline, CDR1 is KGHSH, CDR2 LQKENI. J gave up 6 bases and V 1 base, and 3 bases lay outside the gene matches. The CDR3 loop spans 14 amino acids.

V is TRBV19 and J is TRBJ1-1; 8 bases match TRBD1. CDR3 length: 14 residues. Germline CDR1 LNHDA, CDR2 SQIVND (reference sequence). Unmatched junction bases numbered 4, after V lost 4 bases and J lost 3 bases. CDR3 sequence (DNA): TGTGCCAGTAGTACGACAGGGGTGGACACTGAAGCTTTCTTT. Amino acids: CASSTTGVDTEAFF.

This chain links TRBV6-4 with TRBJ1-2, with TRBD1 identical over 8 bases. The CDR3 is 15 residues long. Germline loops: CDR1 MRHNA, CDR2 SNTAGT. V shed 2 bases, J shed 2 bases, and the junction held 4 bases outside the gene matches. This chain's CDR3 is CASSDPWTGNYGYTF. In nucleotides, the CDR3 is TGTGCCAGCAGTGACCCGTGGACAGGGAACTATGGCTACACCTTC.

The CDR3 DNA is TGTGCCAGCAGCCACCCCGGGAACACTGAAGCTTTCTTT. It encodes CASSHPGNTEAFF. V and J are TRBV7-9 and TRBJ1-1; no clear D. V shed 5 bases and J shed 1 base, with 8 bases lying between them. The CDR3 length is 13 residues. Germline CDR1 and CDR2: SEHNR and FQNEAQ (reference sequence).

V and J are TRBV24-1 and TRBJ2-2, with 9 bases matching TRBD1. This CDR3 is 15 amino acids long. Germline V gene sequence: CDR1 KGHDR, CDR2 SFDVKD. V shed 4 bases, J shed 5 bases, and the junction held 4 bases outside the gene matches. Here the CDR3 reads CATSDHRGLTGELFF. CDR3 in DNA: TGTGCCACCAGTGACCACAGGGGGCTGACCGGGGAGCTGTTTTTT.

This rearrangement joins TRBV2 to TRBJ2-1, with D possibly being TRBD2 (5 bases). There are 14 residues in the CDR3. CDR1 is SNHLY and CDR2 is FYNNEI in the germline V gene. Trimming removed 7 bases at V and 9 bases at J, with 19 bases between. Here the CDR3 reads CASKRLTSRAEQFF. CDR3 bases: TGTGCCAGCAAAAGACTAACTTCTCGGGCTGAGCAGTTCTTC.